The present TCR beta chain was sequenced within a study of T cells after yellow fever vaccination (dated 2019 in TCRdb). Regarding the research as a whole: Libraries from fractions with low cell numbers were prepared with the SMART-Seq v4 Ultra Low Input RNA kit. Two healthy male donors made up the cohort, one aged 18 to 29 years and the other aged 30 to 40 years. To track T-cell clones before and after primary and booster YFV17D yellow fever vaccination, bulk TCR alpha and beta repertoires were sequenced longitudinally. Bulk PBMC replicates and cell subsets were isolated from blood drawn at multiple timepoints before and after both primary and secondary immunization. What the study reported, not specific to this receptor: A small fraction of clonotypes showed up in both the CD4 and CD8 compartments, probably as a result of convergent recombination. After the booster, most clones that had expanded after primary vaccination were detected again (around 96% of CD4 and more than 85% of CD8), suggesting broad maintenance of memory. FACS-sorted repertoires could contain abundant contaminating clonotypes from the bulk population, so computational filtering was required. Compared with the primary T-cell response, the secondary T-cell response was weaker but faster, peaking on day 5 rather than day 15. Because the study included only a couple of donors, the extent to which the findings can be generalized is limited.

TCR cDNA was synthesized by 5'RACE template switching, through which a universal primer site and unique molecular identifiers were introduced. Priming of cDNA synthesis was performed from both the TCR alpha and TCR beta constant segments. Two PCR steps were used to amplify libraries, with sample barcodes and sequencing adapters being added in the second step. Sequencing of libraries was done on Illumina HiSeq 2500 (2x100 bp) or NovaSeq (2x150 bp). The authors' pipeline ran thus. Demultiplexing of reads and collapsing into UMI consensus sequences were performed with MIGEC, and V(D)J alignment was carried out with MiXCR. Using edgeR on replicate PBMC samples, clonotypes were called vaccine-responding if FDR was below 0.01 and the log2 fold change was above 5 up to day 15. Each bulk clonotype received a CD4 or CD8 identity based on whether the sequenced CD4 or CD8 repertoire contained that clonotype at higher abundance. TCRdb cleaned the public reads at Q25 with fastp, built clones with MiXCR and kept in-frame beta chains. CDR3 protein duplicates are merged, each entry listing the most common genes and DNA. Here the V and J calls rest on TCRdb's processing, not on the authors' analysis. Recorded for this sample are 500,000 to 650,000 distinct CDR3 sequences; 12% of them occurred a single time. The ten largest clones capture 15% of the sample.

Worth noting for this clonotype: Its antigen is unknown. No clone much larger than this one lies a single base away; base qualities are absent.

V is clipped by 0 bases and J by 0 bases, and the sequence between their germline boundaries is 11 bases long. The CDR3 has 16 amino acids, counting the end cysteine and phenylalanine. The retained sequence is limited to the CDR3, 48 bases, with the frame set at the first base. CDR1 SGDLS and CDR2 YYNGEE are derived from the germline V gene. Per the publication, the treatment or condition label means: live attenuated yellow fever vaccine strain. At every blood-draw timepoint, two biological replicates of bulk PBMCs were collected. PBMCs were isolated from peripheral blood using a standard Ficoll-Paque protocol. TriZol was used to extract RNA from bulk PBMCs, from CD4 and CD8 fractions, and from dextramer-positive and dextramer-negative fractions.

The clonotype originates from a man aged 25-45 years who received the YFV17D yellow fever vaccine. The sample consisted of PBMCs, taken on the day of the yellow fever booster vaccination. The chain uses TRBV9 and TRBJ2-3, with the D gene not clear enough to name. The CDR3 protein is CASSVGLSPSTDTQYF. At the DNA level, the sequence is TGTGCCAGCAGCGTAGGGCTGAGTCCTAGCACAGATACGCAGTATTTT.